The 10 T cell receptor beta chains below all came from one sample that was sequenced in a study of T cell changes during pregnancy in multiple sclerosis. The repertoire was sequenced with immunoSEQ multiplex PCR; TCRdb's copy has only in-frame clones and lacks some. The sample carries tens of thousands of clones, more than 80% recorded once. This sample comprised CD4+ T cells from peripheral blood mononuclear cells, obtained before pregnancy. The receptors derive from a female donor with multiple sclerosis, enrolled in a pregnancy study.

The chain joins TRBV4-3 to TRBJ2-7; 12 bases line up with TRBD1. Germline CDR1 LGHNA, CDR2 YSLEER. The CDR3 is 16 residues long. V lost 0 bases and J lost 7; bases outside the gene matches: 7. The CDR3 DNA is TGCGCCAGCAGCCAAGATACGGGACAGGGGGCGAAGGAGCAGTACTTC. Translation: CASSQDTGQGAKEQYF.

The chain is built from TRBV9 and TRBJ2-7; 12 nucleotides align to TRBD2. The ends lost 3 bases at V and 3 bases at J; junction bases unmatched: 1. The length of the CDR3 is 14 residues. Germline loops: CDR1 SGDLS, CDR2 YYNGEE. The CDR3 is CASSGGLAGYEQYF. The DNA for the CDR3 is TGTGCCAGCAGCGGGGGACTAGCGGGCTACGAGCAGTACTTC. The whole variable domain, filled in from reference TRBV9 and TRBJ2-7, reads DSGVTQTPKHLITATGQRVTLRCSPRSGDLSVYWYQQSLDQGLQFLIQYYNGEERAKGNILERFSAQQFPDLHSELNLSSLELGDSALYFCASSGGLAGYEQYFGPGTRLTVT.

This clone was counted a few times. V usage is TRBV9 and J usage is TRBJ1-1; possible D gene TRBD1, 6 bases. This CDR3 spans 15 amino acids. V was trimmed by 2 bases and J by 4 bases, leaving 15 bases between them. CDR1 and CDR2 (germline): SGDLS, YYNGEE. The CDR3 nucleotides are TGTGCCAGCAGCGTCGAAGGGGGATTCTCCACTGAAGCTTTCTTT. This codes for CASSVEGGFSTEAFF. The variable domain in full, with the rest retrieved from reference TRBV9 and TRBJ1-1, is DSGVTQTPKHLITATGQRVTLRCSPRSGDLSVYWYQQSLDQGLQFLIQYYNGEERAKGNILERFSAQQFPDLHSELNLSSLELGDSALYFCASSVEGGFSTEAFFGQGTRLTVV.

The chain combines TRBV27 with TRBJ1-2; D ambiguous. V was cut by 6 bases and J by 3 bases, with 11 bases left in between. The V gene's germline CDR1 is MNHEY and CDR2 SMNVEV (reference sequence). This CDR3 has 13 amino acids. This CDR3 is CASRPWLDYGYTF. The CDR3 region has the DNA TGTGCCAGCAGGCCTTGGCTGGACTATGGCTACACCTTC.

V gene TRBV18 combines with J gene TRBJ2-3; 9 bases agree with TRBD2. The CDR3 has 14 residues. With V trimmed by 4 bases and J by 1 base, 0 bases remained unmatched. CDR1 KGHSH and CDR2 LQKENI come from the germline V gene. The CDR3 region has the DNA TGTGCCAGCTCACGGACTAGCGGCACAGATACGCAGTATTTT. It translates to CASSRTSGTDTQYF.

The chain recombines TRBV19 with TRBJ1-6; D ambiguous. Germline assignment: CDR1 LNHDA and CDR2 SQIVND (reference sequence). Trimming left V 4 bases short and J 6 bases short, with 13 bases between. CDR3 length: 15 residues. CDR3 protein: CASSRKGGLNSPLHF. The CDR3 DNA reads as TGTGCCAGTAGTAGGAAGGGCGGACTTAATTCACCCCTCCACTTT.

This clone appeared a single time. The J gene is TRBJ1-5, the V gene TRBV7-2, with D possibly being TRBD1 (5 bases). The germline V gene encodes CDR1 SGHTA and CDR2 FQGNSA. Deletions cut 3 bases from V and 5 bases from J, with 8 bases between. CDR3 length: 13 amino acids. CDR3 amino acids: CASSFDRDQPQHF. In DNA form, the CDR3 reads TGTGCCAGCAGCTTCGACAGAGATCAGCCCCAGCATTTT. The full variable domain, completed using reference TRBV7-2 and TRBJ1-5, is GAGVSQSPSNKVTEKGKDVELRCDPISGHTALYWYRQSLGQGLEFLIYFQGNSAPDKSGLPSDRFSAERTGGSVSTLTIQRTQQEDSAVYLCASSFDRDQPQHFGDGTRLSIL.

The V call is TRBV19, the J call TRBJ1-6; no reliable D call. The CDR3 has 14 residues. Germline CDR1 LNHDA, CDR2 SQIVND (reference sequence). The V end was cut by 2 bases, the J end by 9 bases, with 11 bases between. The CDR3 is CASSIFRFSSPLHF. The CDR3 nucleotides read TGTGCCAGTAGTATATTCCGGTTTTCTTCACCCCTCCACTTT.

This sequence joins TRBV6-1 and TRBJ2-7; TRBD2 might be the D (6 bases). This CDR3 spans 12 amino acids. Germline V lookup: CDR1 MNHNS, CDR2 SASEGT. V was pared by 10 bases and J by 6 bases, with 16 bases between. The CDR3 coding sequence is TGTGCCACCCGGGACTTTGGGGTCGAGCAGTACTTC. Protein: CATRDFGVEQYF.

V is TRBV19 and J is TRBJ1-1, with 7 bases identical to TRBD1. The CDR3 has 18 amino acids. CDR1 LNHDA and CDR2 SQIVND come from the germline V gene (reference sequence). V trimming: 5 bases; J trimming: 0 bases; junction bases outside the gene matches: 15. The CDR3 bases are TGTGCCAGTAGTTCATCCCACAGGGGTATTTCCCTGAACACTGAAGCTTTCTTT. Protein sequence: CASSSSHRGISLNTEAFF.